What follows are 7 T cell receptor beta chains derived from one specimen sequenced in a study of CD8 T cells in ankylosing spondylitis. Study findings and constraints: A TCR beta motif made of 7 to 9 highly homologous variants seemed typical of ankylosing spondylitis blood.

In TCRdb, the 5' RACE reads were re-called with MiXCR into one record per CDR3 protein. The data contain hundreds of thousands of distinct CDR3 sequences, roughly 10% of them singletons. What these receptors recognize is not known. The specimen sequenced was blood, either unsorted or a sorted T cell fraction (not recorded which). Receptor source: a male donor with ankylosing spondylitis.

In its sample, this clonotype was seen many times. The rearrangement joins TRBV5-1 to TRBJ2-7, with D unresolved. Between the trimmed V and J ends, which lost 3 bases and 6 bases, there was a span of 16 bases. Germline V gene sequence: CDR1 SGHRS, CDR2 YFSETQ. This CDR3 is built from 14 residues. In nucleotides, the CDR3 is TGCGCCAGCAGCTACCAACCACGGCCCTCCGAGCAGTACTTC. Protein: CASSYQPRPSEQYF.

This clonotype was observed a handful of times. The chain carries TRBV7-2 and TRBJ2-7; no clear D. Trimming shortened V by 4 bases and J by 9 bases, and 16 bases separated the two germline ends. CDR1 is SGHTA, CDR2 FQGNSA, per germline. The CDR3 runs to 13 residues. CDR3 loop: CASSSSARGMQYF. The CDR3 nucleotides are TGTGCCAGCAGCTCCTCGGCTCGTGGGATGCAGTACTTC.

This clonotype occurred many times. This chain's CDR3 is CATSKYRDAAYEQFF. The CDR3 nucleotides are TGTGCCACCAGCAAGTACCGGGACGCGGCGTATGAGCAGTTCTTC. The J gene is TRBJ2-1, the V gene TRBV15, with D perhaps given as TRBD1 or TRBD2 (5 bases each). The CDR3 consists of 15 residues. Trimming stripped 4 bases from V and 8 bases from J, with 18 bases between. From germline, CDR1 is LNHNV and CDR2 YYDKDF (reference sequence).

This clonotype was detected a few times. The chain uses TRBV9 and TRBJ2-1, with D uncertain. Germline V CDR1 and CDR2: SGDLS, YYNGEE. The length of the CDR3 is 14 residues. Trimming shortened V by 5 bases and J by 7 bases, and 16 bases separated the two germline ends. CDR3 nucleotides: TGTGCCAGCAGTCGGACCCCAAGCCTTAATGAGCAGTTCTTC. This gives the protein CASSRTPSLNEQFF. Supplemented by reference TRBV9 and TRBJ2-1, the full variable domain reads DSGVTQTPKHLITATGQRVTLRCSPRSGDLSVYWYQQSLDQGLQFLIQYYNGEERAKGNILERFSAQQFPDLHSELNLSSLELGDSALYFCASSRTPSLNEQFFGPGTRLTVL.

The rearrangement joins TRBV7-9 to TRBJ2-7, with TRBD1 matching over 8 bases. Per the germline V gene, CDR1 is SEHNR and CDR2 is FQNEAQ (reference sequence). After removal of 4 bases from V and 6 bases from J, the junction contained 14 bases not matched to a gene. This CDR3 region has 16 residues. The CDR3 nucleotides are TGTGCCAGCAGCTCTCCCTCAGGGGGCGTACTGACCGAGCAGTACTTC. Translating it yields CASSSPSGGVLTEQYF.

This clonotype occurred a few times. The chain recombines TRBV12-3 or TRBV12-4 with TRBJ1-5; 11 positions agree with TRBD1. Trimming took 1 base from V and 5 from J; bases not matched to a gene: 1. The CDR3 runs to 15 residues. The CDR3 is CASSLGGQGDQPQHF. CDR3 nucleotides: TGTGCCAGCAGTTTAGGGGGACAGGGGGATCAGCCCCAGCATTTT.

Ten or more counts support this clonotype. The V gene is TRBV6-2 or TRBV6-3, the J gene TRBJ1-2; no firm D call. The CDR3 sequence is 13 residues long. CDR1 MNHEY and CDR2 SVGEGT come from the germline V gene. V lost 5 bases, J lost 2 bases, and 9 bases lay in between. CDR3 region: CASSLDKNYGYTF. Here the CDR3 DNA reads TGTGCCAGCAGTCTAGACAAGAACTATGGCTACACCTTC.